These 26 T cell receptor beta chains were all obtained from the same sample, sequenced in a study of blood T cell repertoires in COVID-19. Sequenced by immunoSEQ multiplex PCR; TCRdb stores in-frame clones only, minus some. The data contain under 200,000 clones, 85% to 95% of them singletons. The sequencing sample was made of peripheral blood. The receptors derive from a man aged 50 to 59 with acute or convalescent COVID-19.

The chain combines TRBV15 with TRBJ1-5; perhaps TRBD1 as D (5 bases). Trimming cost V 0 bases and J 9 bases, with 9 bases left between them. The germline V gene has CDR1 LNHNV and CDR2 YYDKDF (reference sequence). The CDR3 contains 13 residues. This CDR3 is CATSRERRGPQHF. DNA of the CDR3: TGTGCCACCAGCAGAGAAAGAAGGGGGCCCCAGCATTTT.

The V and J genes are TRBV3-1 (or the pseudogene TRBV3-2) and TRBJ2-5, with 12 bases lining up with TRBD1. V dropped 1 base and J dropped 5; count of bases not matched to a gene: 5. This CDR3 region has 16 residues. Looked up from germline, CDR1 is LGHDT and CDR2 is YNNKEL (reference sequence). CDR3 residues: CASSQVRDRGPETQYF. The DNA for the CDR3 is TGTGCCAGCAGCCAAGTCCGGGACAGGGGGCCGGAGACCCAGTACTTC.

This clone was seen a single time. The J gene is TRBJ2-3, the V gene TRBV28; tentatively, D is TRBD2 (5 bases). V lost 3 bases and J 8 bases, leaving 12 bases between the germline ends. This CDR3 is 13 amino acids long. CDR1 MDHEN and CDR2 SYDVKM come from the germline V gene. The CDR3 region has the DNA TGTGCCAGCAGTTTCGTCCGGAGCGGTACGCAGTATTTT. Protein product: CASSFVRSGTQYF.

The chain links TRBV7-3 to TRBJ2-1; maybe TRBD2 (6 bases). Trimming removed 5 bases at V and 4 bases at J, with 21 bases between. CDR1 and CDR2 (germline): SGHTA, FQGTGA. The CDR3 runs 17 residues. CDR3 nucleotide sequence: TGTGCCAGCAGCCCCGGGTGGGACCAGGAGGGTTACAATGAGCAGTTCTTC. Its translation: CASSPGWDQEGYNEQFF.

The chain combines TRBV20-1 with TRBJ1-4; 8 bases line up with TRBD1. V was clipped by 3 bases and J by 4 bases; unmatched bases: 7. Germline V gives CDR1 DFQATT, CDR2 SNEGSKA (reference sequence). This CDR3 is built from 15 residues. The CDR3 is CSASSGGRFNEKLFF. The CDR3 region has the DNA TGCAGTGCTAGTTCAGGGGGCCGTTTTAATGAAAAACTGTTTTTT.

CDR3: CASSYLGRTPHF. The CDR3, as DNA: TGTGCCAGCAGCTACCTGGGCCGTACCCCCCACTTT. The V call is TRBV7-2, the J call TRBJ1-6; no clear D gene. CDR1 is SGHTA, CDR2 FQGNSA, per germline. The CDR3 has 12 residues. Between the trimmed V and J ends, which lost 4 bases and 18 bases, there was a span of 16 bases.

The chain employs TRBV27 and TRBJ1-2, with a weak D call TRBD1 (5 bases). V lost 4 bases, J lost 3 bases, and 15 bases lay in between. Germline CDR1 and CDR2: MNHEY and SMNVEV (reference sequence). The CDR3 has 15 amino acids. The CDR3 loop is CASSSDPTGYYGYTF. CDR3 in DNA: TGTGCCAGCAGTTCCGACCCCACAGGTTACTATGGCTACACCTTC.

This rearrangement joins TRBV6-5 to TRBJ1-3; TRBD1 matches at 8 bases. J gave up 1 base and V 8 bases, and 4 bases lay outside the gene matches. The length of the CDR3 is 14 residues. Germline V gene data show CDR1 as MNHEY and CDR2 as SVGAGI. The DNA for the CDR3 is TGTGCCAGCTACAGGGGGGGATCTGGAAACACCATATATTTT. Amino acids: CASYRGGSGNTIYF.

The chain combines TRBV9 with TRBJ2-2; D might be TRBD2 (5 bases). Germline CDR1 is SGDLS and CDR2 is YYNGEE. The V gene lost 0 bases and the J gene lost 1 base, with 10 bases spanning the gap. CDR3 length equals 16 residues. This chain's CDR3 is CASSVGPGVNTGELFF. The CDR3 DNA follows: TGTGCCAGCAGCGTAGGACCCGGGGTGAACACCGGGGAGCTGTTTTTT.

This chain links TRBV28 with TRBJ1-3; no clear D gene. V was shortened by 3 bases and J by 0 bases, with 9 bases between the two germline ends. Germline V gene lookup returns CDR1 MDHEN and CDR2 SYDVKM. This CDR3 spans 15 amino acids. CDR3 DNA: TGTGCCAGCAGTTTCGGTCCCTCCTCTGGAAACACCATATATTTT. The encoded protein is CASSFGPSSGNTIYF.

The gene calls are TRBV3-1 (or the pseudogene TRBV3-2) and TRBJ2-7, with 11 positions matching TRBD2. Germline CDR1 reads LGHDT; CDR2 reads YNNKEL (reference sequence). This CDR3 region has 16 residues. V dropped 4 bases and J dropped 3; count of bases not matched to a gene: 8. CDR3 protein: CASSRKLAGEGYEQYF. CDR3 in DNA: TGTGCCAGCAGCCGGAAACTAGCGGGAGAGGGCTACGAGCAGTACTTC.

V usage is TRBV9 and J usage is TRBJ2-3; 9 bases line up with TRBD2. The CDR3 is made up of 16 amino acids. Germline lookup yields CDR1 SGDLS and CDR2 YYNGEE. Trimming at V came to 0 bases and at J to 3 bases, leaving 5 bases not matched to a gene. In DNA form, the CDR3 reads TGTGCCAGCAGCGTAGATGGTAGCGGGAGAACAGATACGCAGTATTTT. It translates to CASSVDGSGRTDTQYF.

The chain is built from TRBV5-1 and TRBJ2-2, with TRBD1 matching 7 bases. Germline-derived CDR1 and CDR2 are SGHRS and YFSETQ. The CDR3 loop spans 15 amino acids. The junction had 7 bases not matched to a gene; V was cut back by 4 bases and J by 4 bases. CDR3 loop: CASSPLQGPTGELFF. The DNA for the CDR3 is TGCGCCAGCAGCCCATTACAGGGGCCCACCGGGGAGCTGTTTTTT.

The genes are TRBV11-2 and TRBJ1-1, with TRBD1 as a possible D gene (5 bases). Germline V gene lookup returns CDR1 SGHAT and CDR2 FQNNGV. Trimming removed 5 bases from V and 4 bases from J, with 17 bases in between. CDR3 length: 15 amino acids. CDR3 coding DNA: TGTGCCAGCAGCCCCCAGACAGTCTTATCCACTGAAGCTTTCTTT. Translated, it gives CASSPQTVLSTEAFF.

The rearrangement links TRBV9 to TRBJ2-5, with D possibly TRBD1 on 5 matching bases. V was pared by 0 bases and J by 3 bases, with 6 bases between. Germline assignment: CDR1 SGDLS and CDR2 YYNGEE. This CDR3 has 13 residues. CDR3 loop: CASSVEGKETQYF. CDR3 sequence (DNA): TGTGCCAGCAGCGTAGAGGGGAAAGAGACCCAGTACTTC.

CDR3 region: CASSSPFGAVSTDTQYF. CDR3 coding DNA: TGTGCCAGCAGTTCCCCCTTTGGAGCGGTTAGCACAGATACGCAGTATTTT. This chain connects TRBV27 to TRBJ2-3, with a possible D match to TRBD2 (5 bases). V was pared by 4 bases and J by 0 bases, with 17 bases between. CDR1 is MNHEY and CDR2 is SMNVEV in the germline V gene (reference sequence). The CDR3 contains 17 residues.

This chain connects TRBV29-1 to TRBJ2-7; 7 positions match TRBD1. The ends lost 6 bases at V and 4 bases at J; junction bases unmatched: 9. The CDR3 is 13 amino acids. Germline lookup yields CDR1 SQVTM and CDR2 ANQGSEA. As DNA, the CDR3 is TGCAGCGTGGGAACCGGGACAGAGTACGAGCAGTACTTC. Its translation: CSVGTGTEYEQYF.

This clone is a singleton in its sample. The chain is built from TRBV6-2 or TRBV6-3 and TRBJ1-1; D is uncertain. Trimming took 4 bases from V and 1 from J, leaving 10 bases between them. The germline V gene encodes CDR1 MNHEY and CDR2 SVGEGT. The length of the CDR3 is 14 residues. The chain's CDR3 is CASSSPSKNTEAFF. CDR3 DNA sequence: TGTGCCAGCAGTTCCCCGAGCAAGAACACTGAAGCTTTCTTT.

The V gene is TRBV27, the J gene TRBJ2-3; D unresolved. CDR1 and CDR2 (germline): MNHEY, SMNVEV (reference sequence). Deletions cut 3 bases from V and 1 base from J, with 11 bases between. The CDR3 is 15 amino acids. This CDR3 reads CASSFIDSRTDTQYF. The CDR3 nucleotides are TGTGCCAGCAGTTTTATTGACTCTCGCACAGATACGCAGTATTTT.

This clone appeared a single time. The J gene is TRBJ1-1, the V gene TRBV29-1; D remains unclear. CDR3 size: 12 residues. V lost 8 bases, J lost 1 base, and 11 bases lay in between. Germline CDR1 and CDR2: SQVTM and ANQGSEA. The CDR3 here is CSHGGQNTEAFF. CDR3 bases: TGCAGCCACGGCGGCCAGAACACTGAAGCTTTCTTT.

The CDR3 loop reads CASSYAPGQGGTEAFF. CDR3 DNA: TGTGCCAGCAGTTACGCCCCGGGACAGGGAGGAACTGAAGCTTTCTTT. V and J are TRBV6-2 or TRBV6-3 and TRBJ1-1, with 9 bases lining up with TRBD1. CDR3 length equals 16 residues. Germline V lookup: CDR1 MNHEY, CDR2 SVGEGT. Trimming removed 2 bases from V and 5 bases from J; junction bases left unmatched: 9.

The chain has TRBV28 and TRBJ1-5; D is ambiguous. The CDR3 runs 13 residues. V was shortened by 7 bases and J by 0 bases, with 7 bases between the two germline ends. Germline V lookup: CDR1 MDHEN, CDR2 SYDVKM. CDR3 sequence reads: CASTLYSNQPQHF. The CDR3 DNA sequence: TGTGCCAGCACCCTCTATAGCAATCAGCCCCAGCATTTT.

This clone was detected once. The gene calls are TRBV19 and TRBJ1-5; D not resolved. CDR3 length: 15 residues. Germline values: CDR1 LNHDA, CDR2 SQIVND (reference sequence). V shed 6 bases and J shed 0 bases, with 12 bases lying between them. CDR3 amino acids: CASRIGEYSNQPQHF. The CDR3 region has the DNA TGTGCCAGTAGGATCGGTGAATATAGCAATCAGCCCCAGCATTTT.

CDR3 loop: CASKSLAKNIQYF. CDR3 nucleotide sequence: TGTGCCAGCAAGAGTTTGGCCAAAAACATTCAGTACTTC. The V gene is TRBV27, the J gene TRBJ2-4; no definite D call. V gave up 7 bases and J gave up 1 base, with 8 bases separating them. Germline V gene sequence: CDR1 MNHEY, CDR2 SMNVEV (reference sequence). CDR3 length: 13 amino acids.

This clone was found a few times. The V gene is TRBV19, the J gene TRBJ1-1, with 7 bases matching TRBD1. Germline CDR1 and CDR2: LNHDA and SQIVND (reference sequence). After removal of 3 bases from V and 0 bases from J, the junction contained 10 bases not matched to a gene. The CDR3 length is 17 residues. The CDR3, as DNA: TGTGCCAGTAGTATTAACAGGGGACGGGACATGAACACTGAAGCTTTCTTT. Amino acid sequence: CASSINRGRDMNTEAFF.

CDR3 in DNA: TGTGCCAGCAGCTTTTCCTGGGGGGTAGCGGGATCCTACGAGCAGTACTTC. It yields the protein CASSFSWGVAGSYEQYF. The genes are TRBV7-9 and TRBJ2-7, with 8 positions matching TRBD2. CDR3 length: 17 amino acids. V gave up 3 bases and J gave up 1 base; unmatched junction bases: 11. Germline V gives CDR1 SEHNR, CDR2 FQNEAQ (reference sequence).